These 28 T cell receptor beta chains were all obtained from the same sample, sequenced in a study of cytomegalovirus exposure and HLA in healthy donors. Primers included in the PCR were 60 Vbeta and 13 Jbeta primers. The method was immunoSEQ multiplex PCR; TCRdb's version includes in-frame clones alone and lacks a portion of them. The repertoire holds more than 95,000 clones, under 85% seen once, with less than 5% in the top ten. The specimen was PBMCs. These receptors were obtained from a woman aged 45-65 years in good health and CMV-seropositive.

This rearrangement joins TRBV7-2 to TRBJ2-1, with D perhaps TRBD2 (7 bases). Trimming removed 5 bases at V and 1 base at J, with 15 bases between. This CDR3 comprises 16 residues. Germline V gene lookup returns CDR1 SGHTA and CDR2 FQGNSA. The CDR3: CASSLRGGNSYNEQFF. The CDR3 bases are TGTGCCAGCAGCCTAAGGGGGGGGAATTCCTACAATGAGCAGTTCTTC.

On this clone: At the DNA level, this CDR3 is encoded by other sequences in the same sample as well. The chain uses TRBV5-1 and TRBJ2-5, with D possibly matching TRBD2 (6 bases). Trimming took off 2 bases at V and 4 bases at J, with 15 bases between the two ends. The germline V gene encodes CDR1 SGHRS and CDR2 YFSETQ. This CDR3 comprises 15 residues. The CDR3 nucleotides read TGCGCCAGCAGCTTCATTCCGGGAGACGGAGAGACCCAGTACTTC. Translation: CASSFIPGDGETQYF.

The chain links TRBV11-2 to TRBJ2-5, with D uncertain. The germline V gene encodes CDR1 SGHAT and CDR2 FQNNGV. Trimming removed 4 bases from V and 0 bases from J, with 3 bases in between. CDR3 length: 12 amino acids. The CDR3 spells CASSSNQETQYF. The CDR3 bases are TGTGCCAGCAGCTCCAACCAAGAGACCCAGTACTTC.

This clone was observed once. J is TRBJ1-2 and V is TRBV5-5; perhaps TRBD1 as D (5 bases). With 3 bases removed from V and 4 bases from J, the gap between germline ends came to 16 bases. Per germline, CDR1 SGHKS and CDR2 YYEKEE (reference sequence). The CDR3 extends over 15 amino acids. CDR3 nucleotide sequence: TGTGCCAGCAGCTACCAAGCCGGGGGAGCCTATGGCTACACCTTC. Its protein product is CASSYQAGGAYGYTF.

The chain combines TRBV30 with TRBJ1-4; 8 nucleotides agree with TRBD1. Trimming took 4 bases from V and 6 from J; bases not matched to a gene: 10. The CDR3 has 15 amino acids. Germline V gene lookup returns CDR1 GTSNPN and CDR2 SVGIG (reference sequence). The CDR3 sequence: CAWKRNRGVDEKLFF. The CDR3 DNA sequence: TGTGCCTGGAAACGCAACAGGGGGGTTGATGAAAAACTGTTTTTT.

The chain couples TRBV5-4 to TRBJ2-6; D remains ambiguous. From germline, CDR1 is SGHNT and CDR2 YYREEE (reference sequence). V was clipped by 8 bases and J by 2 bases, with 20 bases between them. This CDR3 is built from 17 residues. The CDR3 region is CASLPRPVYTGANVLTF. CDR3 coding DNA: TGTGCCAGTCTGCCTAGGCCGGTATACACTGGGGCCAACGTCCTGACTTTC. Based on the CDR3 plus reference TRBV5-4 and TRBJ2-6, the full variable domain is ETGVTQSPTHLIKTRGQQVTLRCSSQSGHNTVSWYQQALGQGPQFIFQYYREEENGRGNFPPRFSGLQFPNYSSELNVNALELDDSALYLCASLPRPVYTGANVLTFGAGSRLTVL.

This clone was seen more than once but under ten times. This chain links TRBV19 with TRBJ1-2; 8 nucleotides line up with TRBD1. Germline trimming cut 5 bases from V and 1 base from J; bases unmatched to any gene: 6. CDR3 length: 15 residues. Looked up from germline, CDR1 is LNHDA and CDR2 is SQIVND (reference sequence). CDR3 nucleotide sequence: TGTGCCAGTAGTCCGGACAGGGACTTTAACTATGGCTACACCTTC. Translation: CASSPDRDFNYGYTF.

This chain connects TRBV5-8 to TRBJ1-2, with D unresolved. The CDR3 loop spans 12 amino acids. Between the trimmed V and J ends, which lost 1 base and 4 bases, there was a span of 5 bases. Per the germline V gene, CDR1 is SGHTS and CDR2 is YDEGEE. CDR3 DNA: TGTGCCAGCAGCTTGAACGGCTATGGCTACACCTTC. Its translation: CASSLNGYGYTF.

This clone was seen a handful of times. V and J are TRBV6-5 and TRBJ1-2; no definite D call. The CDR3 runs 12 residues. Trimming took off 11 bases at V and 6 bases at J, with 16 bases between the two ends. Germline lookup yields CDR1 MNHEY and CDR2 SVGAGI. CDR3 nucleotide sequence: TGTGCCTCAGCGGGGTTGAGGGATGGCTACACCTTC. It codes for CASAGLRDGYTF.

The CDR3 sequence: CASSDRGAGTGELFF. The CDR3 DNA reads TGCGCCAGCAGTGATCGGGGAGCGGGCACCGGGGAGCTGTTTTTT. The rearrangement uses TRBV10-2 and TRBJ2-2; tentative D call: TRBD2 (6 bases). Germline V gene sequence: CDR1 WSHSY, CDR2 SAAADI. With 3 bases removed from V and 4 bases from J, the gap between germline ends came to 12 bases. This CDR3 contains 15 residues.

The V call is TRBV28, the J call TRBJ2-3, with 11 bases lining up with TRBD2. This CDR3 region has 17 residues. Germline V gives CDR1 MDHEN, CDR2 SYDVKM. V trimming: 6 bases; J trimming: 2 bases; junction bases outside the gene matches: 10. CDR3 sequence reads: CASRLQGLADHTDTQYF. DNA for the CDR3: TGTGCCAGCAGGCTCCAGGGACTAGCGGACCACACAGATACGCAGTATTTT.

V is TRBV28 and J is TRBJ2-7; 7 bases are shared with TRBD1. This CDR3 comprises 14 residues. CDR1 is MDHEN and CDR2 is SYDVKM in the germline V gene. The J segment lost 3 bases and the V segment lost 5 bases, leaving 7 bases of the junction unmatched. The CDR3 bases are TGTGCCAGCAGTGTGCCTACAGGGGACTACGAGCAGTACTTC. Residues: CASSVPTGDYEQYF.

The CDR3 DNA reads TGCAGCGGAGAAGGGGGCAGAGGGACAGATACGCAGTATTTT. Residues: CSGEGGRGTDTQYF. The rearrangement links TRBV29-1 to TRBJ2-3; 7 nucleotides agree with TRBD1. The CDR3 consists of 14 residues. Germline lookup yields CDR1 SQVTM and CDR2 ANQGSEA. The junction had 10 bases not matched to a gene; V was cut back by 7 bases and J by 3 bases.

V and J are TRBV10-3 and TRBJ2-3; weak D call: TRBD2 (6 bases). CDR3 size: 15 residues. The germline V gene has CDR1 ENHRY and CDR2 SYGVKD. Trimming removed 3 bases from V and 2 bases from J, with 12 bases in between. The CDR3 region is CAISDPGLFTDTQYF. The CDR3 DNA follows: TGTGCCATCAGTGACCCGGGACTCTTCACAGATACGCAGTATTTT.

The DNA for the CDR3 is TGTGCGAGCTCTAGGATCACCGGGGAGCTGTTTTTT. Protein: CASSRITGELFF. The V gene is TRBV7-9, the J gene TRBJ2-2; unclear D gene. CDR1 is SEHNR and CDR2 is FQNEAQ in the germline V gene (reference sequence). This CDR3 comprises 12 residues.

The CDR3 DNA sequence: TGTGCCAGCAGCTTAGAGCTCCTGACAACTAATGAAAAACTGTTTTTT. This translates into CASSLELLTTNEKLFF. V usage is TRBV7-9 and J usage is TRBJ1-4, with D unclear. Looked up from germline, CDR1 is SEHNR and CDR2 is FQNEAQ (reference sequence). V was clipped by 1 base and J by 0 bases, with 9 bases between them. The length of the CDR3 is 16 residues.

The V and J genes are TRBV6-1 and TRBJ2-3; 9 bases align to TRBD2. Germline CDR1 reads MNHNS; CDR2 reads SASEGT. V shed 8 bases, J shed 0 bases, and the junction held 6 bases outside the gene matches. This CDR3 region has 15 residues. The CDR3: CASGLLAGSTDTQYF. In DNA, the CDR3 is TGTGCCAGCGGCCTCCTAGCGGGGAGCACAGATACGCAGTATTTT.

The chain links TRBV18 to TRBJ2-7; TRBD1 aligns across 7 bases. Trimming cost V 3 bases and J 1 base; bases outside gene matches: 0. Germline assignment: CDR1 KGHSH and CDR2 LQKENI. This CDR3 has 13 amino acids. The CDR3: CASSPGQSYEQYF. CDR3 coding DNA: TGTGCCAGCTCACCGGGACAGTCCTACGAGCAGTACTTC. The variable domain in full, with the rest retrieved from reference TRBV18 and TRBJ2-7, is NAGVMQNPRHLVRRRGQEARLRCSPMKGHSHVYWYRQLPEEGLKFMVYLQKENIIDESGMPKERFSAEFPKEGPSILRIQQVVRGDSAAYFCASSPGQSYEQYFGPGTRLTVT.

This clone was detected a few times. V usage is TRBV16 and J usage is TRBJ2-5; D is unclear. The V gene lost 0 bases and the J gene lost 4 bases, with 3 bases spanning the gap. CDR1 is KGHSY and CDR2 is FQNENV in the germline V gene. This CDR3 has 12 residues. The CDR3, as DNA: TGTGCCAGCAGCCAATCGAGAGAGACCCAGTACTTC. It specifies CASSQSRETQYF.

The rearrangement links TRBV2 to TRBJ1-2; D is possibly TRBD1 (5 bases). Trimming pared 0 bases from V and 8 bases from J, leaving 16 bases between. The CDR3 is 15 residues long. In germline, CDR1 is SNHLY, CDR2 FYNNEI. The CDR3 sequence: CASSEAPRTTGGYTF. CDR3 in DNA: TGTGCCAGCAGTGAAGCGCCTCGGACAACAGGAGGCTACACCTTC. The full variable domain, completed using reference TRBV2 and TRBJ1-2, is EPEVTQTPSHQVTQMGQEVILRCVPISNHLYFYWYRQILGQKVEFLVSFYNNEISEKSEIFDDQFSVERPDGSNFTLKIRSTKLEDSAMYFCASSEAPRTTGGYTFGSGTRLTVV.

The genes are TRBV5-1 and TRBJ1-1, with TRBD1 identical over 10 bases. Germline lookup yields CDR1 SGHRS and CDR2 YFSETQ. The V segment lost 4 bases and the J segment 7 bases; nucleotides outside the gene matches: 13. The CDR3 has 16 residues. The CDR3 coding sequence is TGCGCCAGCAGCCAGAATCCGGGACAGGGGACGGATGAAGCTTTCTTT. It yields the protein CASSQNPGQGTDEAFF.

The gene calls are TRBV10-2 and TRBJ2-1; 7 bases match TRBD1. This CDR3 has 16 residues. Germline V gives CDR1 WSHSY, CDR2 SAAADI. After removal of 6 bases from V and 5 bases from J, the junction contained 13 bases not matched to a gene. CDR3 sequence: CASSDADRVWDNEQFF. The DNA of the CDR3 is TGCGCCAGCAGCGACGCTGACAGGGTTTGGGACAATGAGCAGTTCTTC.

The chain combines TRBV7-2 with TRBJ1-2; the match to TRBD1 covers 7 bases. This CDR3 contains 14 residues. V lost 7 bases and J lost 5; bases outside the gene matches: 10. Per germline, CDR1 SGHTA and CDR2 FQGNSA. The CDR3 region has the DNA TGTGCCAGCACCAAGGACAGGAGAGGTTATGGCTACACCTTC. It yields the protein CASTKDRRGYGYTF.

V usage is TRBV7-8 and J usage is TRBJ2-3; unclear D gene. Trimming took off 4 bases at V and 9 bases at J, with 11 bases between the two ends. Germline CDR1 SGHVS, CDR2 FQNEAQ. The CDR3 has 12 amino acids. In DNA form, the CDR3 reads TGTGCCAGCAGCTCACAGTCCGACACGCAGTATTTT. Translating it yields CASSSQSDTQYF.

The V gene is TRBV6-5, the J gene TRBJ1-5; possibly TRBD1 for D (5 bases). V was pared by 7 bases and J by 5 bases, with 18 bases between. Germline V gene sequence: CDR1 MNHEY, CDR2 SVGAGI. The CDR3 sequence is 15 residues long. CDR3 loop: CASIPPKVGDQPQHF. CDR3 bases: TGTGCCAGCATCCCACCGAAGGTAGGGGATCAGCCCCAGCATTTT.

The chain carries TRBV6-5 and TRBJ1-5; D may be TRBD1 (6 bases). The CDR3 spans 15 residues. CDR1 is MNHEY, CDR2 SVGAGI, per germline. V dropped 6 bases and J dropped 3 bases, with 15 bases sitting between them. CDR3 in amino acids: CASSGGARNNQPQHF. The CDR3 DNA reads TGTGCCAGCAGCGGGGGGGCAAGAAACAATCAGCCCCAGCATTTT.

The V call is TRBV7-9, the J call TRBJ2-5; D is perhaps TRBD1 (6 bases). CDR3 length: 13 amino acids. The germline V gene has CDR1 SEHNR and CDR2 FQNEAQ (reference sequence). Trimming removed 7 bases at V and 3 bases at J, with 12 bases between. The CDR3 DNA reads TGTGCCAGCATCAAACAGGGAGAAGAGACCCAGTACTTC. Translation gives CASIKQGEETQYF.

This clone was detected a few times. The V gene is TRBV13, the J gene TRBJ2-4, with a possible D match to TRBD1 (6 bases). The V gene lost 5 bases and the J gene lost 1 base, with 15 bases spanning the gap. Germline V lookup: CDR1 PRHDT, CDR2 FYEKMQ (reference sequence). CDR3 length: 16 residues. The CDR3 region has the DNA TGTGCCAGCAGCAGACGACAGGCAGGGGCCAAAAACATTCAGTACTTC. Protein product: CASSRRQAGAKNIQYF.